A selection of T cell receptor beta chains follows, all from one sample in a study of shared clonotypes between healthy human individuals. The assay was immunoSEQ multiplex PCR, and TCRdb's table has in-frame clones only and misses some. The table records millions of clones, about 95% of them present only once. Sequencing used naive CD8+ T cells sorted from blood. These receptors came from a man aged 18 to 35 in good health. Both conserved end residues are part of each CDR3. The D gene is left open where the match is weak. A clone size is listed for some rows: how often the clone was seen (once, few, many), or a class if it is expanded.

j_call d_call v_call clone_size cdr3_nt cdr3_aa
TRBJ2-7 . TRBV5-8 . TGTGCCAGCAGCTTCTCTGACTCCTACGAGCAGTACTTC CASSFSDSYEQYF
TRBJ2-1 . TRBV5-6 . TGTGCCAGCGCCCCGGGGGGCGGGAATGAGCAGTTCTTC CASAPGGGNEQFF
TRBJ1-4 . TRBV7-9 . TGTGCCAGCAGTAGTGGACAGCTTAATGAAAAACTGTTTTTT CASSSGQLNEKLFF
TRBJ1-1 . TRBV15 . TGTGCCACCAGCAGCCGGGCCCCCCACACTGAAGCTTTCTTT CATSSRAPHTEAFF
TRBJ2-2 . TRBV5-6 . TGTGCCAGCAGCTTCCAGGACCAAAACACCGGGGAGCTGTTTTTT CASSFQDQNTGELFF
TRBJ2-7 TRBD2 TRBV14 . TGTGCCAGCAGCCAAGTCTGGGGAGGGGAGCAGTACTTC CASSQVWGGEQYF
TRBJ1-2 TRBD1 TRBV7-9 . TGTGCCAGCAGCTCGACAGGGGAAACCTATGGCTACACCTTC CASSSTGETYGYTF
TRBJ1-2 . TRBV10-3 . TGTGCCATCAGTGAGTCTGGATACGGGAACTATGGCTACACCTTC CAISESGYGNYGYTF
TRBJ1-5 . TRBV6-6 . TGTGCCAGCCAGGATTATAGCAATCAGCCCCAGCATTTT CASQDYSNQPQHF
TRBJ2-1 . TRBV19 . TGTGCCAGTAGTAGAGGCAATGAGCAGTTCTTC CASSRGNEQFF
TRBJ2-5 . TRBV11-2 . TGTGCCAGCAGCTCTCGAGAGACCCAGTACTTC CASSSRETQYF
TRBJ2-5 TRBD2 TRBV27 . TGTGCCAGCAGTGCACTAGCGGGCCAAGAGACCCAGTACTTC CASSALAGQETQYF
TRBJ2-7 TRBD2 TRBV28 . TGTGCCAGCAGCCCCGAGGGACTAGCGGGACGAGGGTACGAGCAGTACTTC CASSPEGLAGRGYEQYF
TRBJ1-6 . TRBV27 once TGTGCCAGCAGTTTAGGGCCGGGCTCCTATAATTCACCCCTCCACTTT CASSLGPGSYNSPLHF
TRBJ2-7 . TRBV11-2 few TGTGCCAGCAGCTTGGGCAGTTCCTACGAGCAGTACTTC CASSLGSSYEQYF
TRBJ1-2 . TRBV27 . TGTGCCAGCAGTTTAACAGGGTCGATGCGTGGCTACACCTTC CASSLTGSMRGYTF
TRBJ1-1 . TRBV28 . TGTGCCAGCAGTTTTCCGGGGGAAGAAGCAACGAACACTGAAGCTTTCTTT CASSFPGEEATNTEAFF
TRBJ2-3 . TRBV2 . TGTGCCAGCAGTTGGTTCGGCACAGATACGCAGTATTTT CASSWFGTDTQYF
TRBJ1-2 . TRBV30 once TGTGCCGGCATTTCCCGACAGTTCCCTAACTATGGCTACACCTTC CAGISRQFPNYGYTF
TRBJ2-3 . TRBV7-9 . TGTGCCAGCAGCTTATCTAGCTCGAGCACAGATACGCAGTATTTT CASSLSSSSTDTQYF
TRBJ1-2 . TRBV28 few TGTGCCAGCAGGAACTCCTATGGCTACACCTTC CASRNSYGYTF
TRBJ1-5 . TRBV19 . TGTGCCAGTAGCTCACAGGGAACCCTAAGCAATCAGCCCCAGCATTTT CASSSQGTLSNQPQHF
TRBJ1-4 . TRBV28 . TGTGCCAGCAGTTTACGGGGGCCAAATGAAAAACTGTTTTTT CASSLRGPNEKLFF
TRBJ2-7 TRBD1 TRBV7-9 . TGTGCCAGCAGCGCCCCCGGGACAGAGCTTTACGAGCAGTACTTC CASSAPGTELYEQYF
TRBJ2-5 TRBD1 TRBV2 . TGTGCCAGCGAGGGGGCCCAAGAGACCCAGTACTTC CASEGAQETQYF
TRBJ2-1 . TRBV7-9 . TGTGCCAGCAGTAGAGGTGCGGATAACGAGCAGTTCTTC CASSRGADNEQFF
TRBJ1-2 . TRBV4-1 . TGCGCCAGCAGCCGGAGCTCTGATAGTCAGGGTCTTTATGGCTACACCTTC CASSRSSDSQGLYGYTF
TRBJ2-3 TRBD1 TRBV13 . TGTGCCAGCAGCTTAAGGGGGGCAGGGGGCGCAGATACGCAGTATTTT CASSLRGAGGADTQYF
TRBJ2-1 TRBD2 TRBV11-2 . TGTGCCAGCAGCTGGGGACTAGCGGACTCCTACAATGAGCAGTTCTTC CASSWGLADSYNEQFF
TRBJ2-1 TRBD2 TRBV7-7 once TGTGCTAGCAGCTCGCTAGCGGGGTCATACAATGAGCAGTTCTTC CASSSLAGSYNEQFF
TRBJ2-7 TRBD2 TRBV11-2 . TGTGCCAGCAGCTTCTGGGGTAGCGGGTACGAGCAGTACTTC CASSFWGSGYEQYF
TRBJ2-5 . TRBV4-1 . TGCGCCAGCAGCCTCCTAAGGAGTGAGACCCAGTACTTC CASSLLRSETQYF
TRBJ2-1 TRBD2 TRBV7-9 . TGTGCCAGCAGCCGGACTAGCGGGGGGACCTACAATGAGCAGTTCTTC CASSRTSGGTYNEQFF
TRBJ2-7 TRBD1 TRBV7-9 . TGTGCCAGCAGCCGGGGACAGGGGGCCCACGAGCAGTACTTC CASSRGQGAHEQYF
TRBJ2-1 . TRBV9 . TGTGCCAGCAGCCAAGATAGGAATGAGCAGTTCTTC CASSQDRNEQFF
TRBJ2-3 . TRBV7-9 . TGTGCCAGCAGCTGGGCGAATACGCAGTATTTT CASSWANTQYF
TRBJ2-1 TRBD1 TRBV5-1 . TGCGCCAGCAGCTTGGCTGGGACAGGGGAATTCTTC CASSLAGTGEFF
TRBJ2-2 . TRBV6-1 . TGTGCCAGCAGAGATCCCGGGACGATCGGGGAGCTGTTTTTT CASRDPGTIGELFF
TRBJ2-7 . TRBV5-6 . TGTGCCAGCAGCTTGGGGGCAGTGGGGGTATCCTACGAGCAGTACTTC CASSLGAVGVSYEQYF
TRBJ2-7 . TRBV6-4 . TGTGCCAGCAGTGACTTTGCGGGTCAATCCTACGAGCAGTACTTC CASSDFAGQSYEQYF
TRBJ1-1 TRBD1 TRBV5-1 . TGCGCCAGCAGCACCGGACAGGGGAACACTGAAGCTTTCTTT CASSTGQGNTEAFF